The entry below describes one T cell receptor (beta chain). Its specificity is not known. Other DNA sequences of this sample code for an identical CDR3. In the authors' workflow: With immunoSEQ giving junction-only sequences and no quality scores, filtering differed. Only in-frame clones appear in the TCRdb table, and some are missing; sequencing was by immunoSEQ multiplex PCR. The DNA was the basis for D and trimming; V, J and clone size are from that table. The sample contains about 2.3 million clones, under 95% of which appear only once. This entry belongs to a study of shared clonotypes between healthy human individuals. From germline, CDR1 is KGHSH and CDR2 LQKENI. This CDR3 comprises 14 residues. Trimming took 2 bases from V and 5 from J; bases not matched to a gene: 4. Findings of the study overall: With a few donors compared, approximately 5% of naive CD4 clonotypes were shared. Among donors, the sharing of clonotypes was expected to be influenced by sequencing depth.

The chain combines TRBV18 with TRBJ1-2; 8 bases map to TRBD1. The receptor comes from a man aged 18-30 years in good health. Some clones in this sample may be carry-over from other donors' samples. Sequenced: naive CD4+ T cells from PBMCs. Noted subset: CD45RA+ positively selected. The chain's CDR3 is CASSPSTGGYGYTF. The CDR3 DNA reads TGTGCCAGCTCACCATCTACAGGGGGATATGGCTACACCTTC.